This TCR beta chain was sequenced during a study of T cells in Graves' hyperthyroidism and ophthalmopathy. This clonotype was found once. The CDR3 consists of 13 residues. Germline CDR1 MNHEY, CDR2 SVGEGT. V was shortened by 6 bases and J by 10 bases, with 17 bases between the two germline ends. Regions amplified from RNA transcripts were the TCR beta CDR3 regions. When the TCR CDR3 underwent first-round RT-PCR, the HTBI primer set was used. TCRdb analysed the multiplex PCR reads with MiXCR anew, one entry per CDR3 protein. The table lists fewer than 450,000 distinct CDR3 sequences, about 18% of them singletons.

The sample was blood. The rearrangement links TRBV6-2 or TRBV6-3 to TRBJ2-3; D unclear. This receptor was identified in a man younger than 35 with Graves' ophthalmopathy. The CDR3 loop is CASSPEKWDAQYF. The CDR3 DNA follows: TGTGCCAGCAGCCCCGAGAAGTGGGATGCGCAGTATTTT.